This T cell receptor (beta chain) is from a study of T-cell reconstitution after alpha-beta-depleted transplantation in children. General observations from the study: At around two months after transplant, the alpha-beta T cells were reportedly derived from several hundred expanded clones that came from non-depleted graft cells. T-cell numbers and diversity, one year after transplant, stemmed largely from T cells that were newly produced. The origin of high day-60 TCRbeta diversity in some patients lay in surviving recipient T cells and thymic progenitors.

This clonotype was detected only once. The antigen is unknown. Germline values: CDR1 SGHTA, CDR2 FQGTGA. The CDR3 covers 15 residues. Unmatched junction bases numbered 3, after V lost 5 bases and J lost 4 bases. Library preparation (for TCRbeta) was performed with unique molecular identifiers. TCRdb reanalysed the PCR reads using MiXCR and keeps one entry per CDR3 protein. This sample has hundreds of thousands of distinct CDR3 sequences, with roughly a quarter found just once. This sequence was found in a female patient between 2 and 15 years old who had a stem cell transplant for congenital amegakaryocytic thrombocytopenia, so the T cells may come from the graft donor. The sequenced sample was PBMCs, mostly from graft donor cells, obtained 360 days after TCRalphabeta/CD19-depleted stem cell transplant. This chain connects TRBV7-3 to TRBJ2-1; 12 positions match TRBD2. The CDR3 DNA reads TGTGCCAGCAGCCGACTAGCGGGAGTATACAATGAGCAGTTCTTC. Translated, it gives CASSRLAGVYNEQFF.